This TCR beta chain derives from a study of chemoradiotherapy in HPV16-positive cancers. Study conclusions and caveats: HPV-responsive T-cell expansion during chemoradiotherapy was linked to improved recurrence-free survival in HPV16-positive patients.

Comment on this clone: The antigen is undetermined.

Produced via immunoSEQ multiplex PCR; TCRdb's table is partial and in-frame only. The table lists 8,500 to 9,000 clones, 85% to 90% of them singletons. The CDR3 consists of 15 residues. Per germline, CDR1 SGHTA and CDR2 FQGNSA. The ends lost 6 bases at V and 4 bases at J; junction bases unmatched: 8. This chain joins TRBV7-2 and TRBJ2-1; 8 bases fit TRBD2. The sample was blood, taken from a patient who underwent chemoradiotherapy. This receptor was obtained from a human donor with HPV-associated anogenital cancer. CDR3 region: CASSPGLVAYNEQFF. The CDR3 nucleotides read TGTGCCAGCAGTCCGGGACTAGTGGCTTACAATGAGCAGTTCTTC.